A single sample is the source of the 14 T cell receptor beta chains below, sequenced in a study of shared clonotypes between healthy human individuals. TCRdb's copy holds only in-frame clones and misses some; the assay was immunoSEQ multiplex PCR. This table has around 1.4 million clones, 98% appearing once. Sequencing was carried out using naive CD4+ T cells sorted from blood. The subset is: CD45RA+ positively selected. Receptors were obtained from a man aged 30 to 45 in good health.

V usage is TRBV27 and J usage is TRBJ2-5; D is ambiguous. This CDR3 is built from 15 residues. V was shortened by 7 bases and J by 3 bases, with 18 bases between the two germline ends. The germline V gene has CDR1 MNHEY and CDR2 SMNVEV (reference sequence). Written as DNA, the CDR3 is TGTGCCAGCACTGCCGCGGACGGATCAAAAGAGACCCAGTACTTC. Encoded protein: CASTAADGSKETQYF.

This chain uses TRBV9 with TRBJ2-3, with 7 positions matching TRBD1. After removal of 2 bases from V and 4 bases from J, the junction contained 7 bases not matched to a gene. The CDR3 spans 15 residues. CDR1 and CDR2 from the germline V gene are SGDLS and YYNGEE. CDR3 amino acids: CASSVRGTAPDTQYF. The CDR3 DNA reads as TGTGCCAGCAGCGTCAGAGGGACAGCGCCAGATACGCAGTATTTT. Drawing the rest from reference TRBV9 and TRBJ2-3, the complete variable domain is DSGVTQTPKHLITATGQRVTLRCSPRSGDLSVYWYQQSLDQGLQFLIQYYNGEERAKGNILERFSAQQFPDLHSELNLSSLELGDSALYFCASSVRGTAPDTQYFGPGTRLTVL.

This sequence joins TRBV29-1 and TRBJ1-4; D gene ambiguous. The germline V gene has CDR1 SQVTM and CDR2 ANQGSEA. CDR3 length: 13 amino acids. V was cut by 4 bases and J by 5 bases, with 11 bases left in between. The DNA for the CDR3 is TGCAGCGTTGCAAGGCGGACGAATGAAAAACTGTTTTTT. Amino acid sequence: CSVARRTNEKLFF.

This chain links TRBV5-1 with TRBJ2-2; possibly TRBD2 for D (7 bases). CDR1 and CDR2 (germline): SGHRS, YFSETQ. Trimming cost V 0 bases and J 6 bases, with 15 bases left between them. This CDR3 is built from 16 residues. CDR3 loop: CASSLDALGGPGELFF. In DNA form, the CDR3 reads TGCGCCAGCAGCTTGGATGCTCTCGGGGGGCCCGGGGAGCTGTTTTTT.

CDR3 region: CASSGGGGADTQYF. The CDR3 DNA reads as TGTGCCAGCAGCGGAGGGGGGGGCGCAGATACGCAGTATTTT. The genes are TRBV14 and TRBJ2-3, with D perhaps matching TRBD2 (7 bases). The germline V and J ends were trimmed by 5 bases and 4 bases, with 13 bases remaining between them. CDR3 length: 14 residues. Germline CDR1 is SGHDN and CDR2 is FVKESK.

The CDR3, as DNA: TGTGCCAGCAGTTTCGGCGGAACCTACGAGCAGTACTTC. This gives the protein CASSFGGTYEQYF. This chain connects TRBV28 to TRBJ2-7; D uncertain. V gave up 3 bases and J gave up 2 bases, with 8 bases separating them. In germline, CDR1 is MDHEN, CDR2 SYDVKM. The CDR3 runs 13 residues.

This chain uses TRBV19 with TRBJ2-2; D perhaps matches TRBD1 (5 bases). The length of the CDR3 is 17 residues. Deletions cut 8 bases from V and 0 bases from J, with 19 bases between. Per the germline V gene, CDR1 is LNHDA and CDR2 is SQIVND (reference sequence). The CDR3 DNA reads TGTGCCAGTGGGCTGTCAGGGTTGGGGACGAACACCGGGGAGCTGTTTTTT. It translates to CASGLSGLGTNTGELFF.

V is TRBV29-1 and J is TRBJ2-1; no clear D gene. From germline, CDR1 is SQVTM and CDR2 ANQGSEA. With 5 bases removed from V and 11 bases from J, the gap between germline ends came to 10 bases. The CDR3 extends over 10 amino acids. CDR3 coding DNA: TGCAGCGTTTACACAGAAAAGCAGTTCTTC. This translates into CSVYTEKQFF.

The V and J genes are TRBV5-1 and TRBJ1-1, with unresolved D. Per germline, CDR1 SGHRS and CDR2 YFSETQ. V gave up 0 bases and J gave up 6 bases, with 12 bases separating them. The CDR3 length is 14 residues. The DNA for the CDR3 is TGCGCCAGCAGCTTGGAGGTTCGTGGTGCTGAAGCTTTCTTT. Its translation: CASSLEVRGAEAFF.

This clone was seen once. The chain couples TRBV14 to TRBJ2-7, with D possibly matching TRBD1 (6 bases). The V end lost 5 bases, the J end lost 2 bases, and 22 bases lay between the germline ends. CDR1 is SGHDN, CDR2 FVKESK, per germline. This CDR3 spans 17 amino acids. As DNA, the CDR3 is TGTGCCAGCAGCAACAAAGGGCTTTTGAGGGACACCTACGAGCAGTACTTC. Its translation: CASSNKGLLRDTYEQYF.

The V and J genes are TRBV28 and TRBJ2-2; either TRBD1 or TRBD2 may supply D (5 bases each). The CDR3 is made up of 15 amino acids. Germline lookup yields CDR1 MDHEN and CDR2 SYDVKM. With 5 bases removed from V and 0 bases from J, the gap between germline ends came to 10 bases. The CDR3 sequence is CASSPGTPNTGELFF. In DNA form, the CDR3 reads TGTGCCAGCAGTCCCGGGACGCCGAACACCGGGGAGCTGTTTTTT. The variable domain in full, completed from reference TRBV28 and TRBJ2-2, reads DVKVTQSSRYLVKRTGEKVFLECVQDMDHENMFWYRQDPGLGLRLIYFSYDVKMKEKGDIPEGYSVSREKKERFSLILESASTNQTSMYLCASSPGTPNTGELFFGEGSRLTVL.

This chain links TRBV29-1 with TRBJ2-3, with 8 bases that match TRBD2. Unmatched junction bases numbered 5, after V lost 7 bases and J lost 5 bases. CDR1 and CDR2 from the germline V gene are SQVTM and ANQGSEA. The CDR3 sequence is 12 residues long. In DNA form, the CDR3 reads TGCAGCGAACTAGCGGTAGGAGATACGCAGTATTTT. Protein sequence: CSELAVGDTQYF.

This chain uses TRBV7-3 with TRBJ1-1; D possibly corresponds to TRBD1 (6 bases). Trimming stripped 2 bases from V and 1 base from J, with 11 bases between. Germline-derived CDR1 and CDR2 are SGHTA and FQGTGA. The length of the CDR3 is 15 residues. Here the CDR3 DNA reads TGTGCCAGCAGCTTAGGAAGGGGGGAGAACACTGAAGCTTTCTTT. This codes for CASSLGRGENTEAFF. Combining the CDR3 with reference TRBV7-3 and TRBJ1-1 gives the whole variable domain GAGVSQTPSNKVTEKGKYVELRCDPISGHTALYWYRQSLGQGPEFLIYFQGTGAADDSGLPNDRFFAVRPEGSVSTLKIQRTERGDSAVYLCASSLGRGENTEAFFGQGTRLTVV.

This clone was seen just once. V and J are TRBV15 and TRBJ2-1, with 9 bases that match TRBD1. The CDR3 extends over 15 amino acids. Germline V gene lookup returns CDR1 LNHNV and CDR2 YYDKDF (reference sequence). Trimming at V came to 3 bases and at J to 6 bases, leaving 6 bases not matched to a gene. CDR3 residues: CATSRGTGSINEQFF. CDR3 coding DNA: TGTGCCACCAGCAGGGGGACAGGGTCTATCAATGAGCAGTTCTTC.